This entry features one TCR beta chain sequence. This sample is part of a study of CD8 T cells in Susac syndrome. The wider study: Of the sequenced Susac syndrome patients, about 6 had active disease and roughly eight were in remission.

Random hexamers were used to reverse transcribe an amount of roughly 0.5 to 1 ug RNA. TCRdb itself ran the immunoSEQ multiplex PCR reads through MiXCR, one entry per CDR3 protein. The table lists nearly 110,000 distinct CDR3 sequences, less than 95% of them singletons. CDR1 and CDR2 (germline): LNHNV, YYDKDF (reference sequence). CDR3 size: 16 residues. V was pared by 3 bases and J by 1 base, with 8 bases of the junction left unmatched. The receptor was isolated from a human donor with Susac syndrome. The sequencing input was CD8+ T cells from PBMCs. The rearrangement links TRBV15 to TRBJ1-2, with 7 nucleotides matching TRBD1. The CDR3 DNA follows: TGTGCCACCAGCAGGGACCGGGACAGCCTTAACTATGGCTACACCTTC. It is translated as CATSRDRDSLNYGYTF.